This is a list of T cell receptor beta chains from one sample in a study of preoperative IRX-2 immunotherapy in early breast cancer. Profiled with immunoSEQ multiplex PCR; TCRdb holds only in-frame clones, not every one. The sample has 40,000 to 45,000 clones; approximately 75% are singletons. Sample: tumor tissue, taken after IRX-2 immunotherapy. The receptors were sampled from a human donor with breast cancer. The CDR3 runs from the conserved cysteine through the conserved F or W. D genes are given only for firm matches. Some rows have no size entry. The others give once, few or many, or a class for an expanded clone.

d_call | j_call | v_call | cdr3_length | clone_size | cdr3_nt | cdr3_aa
NA | TRBJ1-3 | TRBV11-1 | 15 | NA | TGTGCCAGCAGCTTGATATGGGGGTCCGGAAACACCATATATTTT | CASSLIWGSGNTIYF
TRBD1 | TRBJ1-2 | TRBV19 | 16 | NA | TGTGCCAGTAGTATTTTGTTGGACAGGGCTTACTATGGCTACACCTTC | CASSILLDRAYYGYTF
NA | TRBJ1-5 | TRBV6-8 | 14 | NA | TGTGCCAGCAGTCGACAGGATAGCAATCAGCCCCAGCATTTT | CASSRQDSNQPQHF
TRBD2 | TRBJ2-3 | TRBV6-8 | 18 | NA | TGTGCCATCATCGGCAGGACTAGCGGGAGATTGGGCACAGATACGCAGTATTTT | CAIIGRTSGRLGTDTQYF
TRBD1 | TRBJ2-1 | TRBV7-2 | 13 | NA | TGTGCCAGCAGCCAAGGGGGCAGTAATGAGCAGTTCTTC | CASSQGGSNEQFF
NA | TRBJ2-7 | TRBV6-8 | 12 | once | TGTGCCAGCAGAGGGACTTCCTACGAGCAGTACTTC | CASRGTSYEQYF
TRBD1 | TRBJ2-3 | TRBV7-7 | 14 | NA | TGTGCCAGCAGCCAAGACAGGGGAAGAGATACGCAGTATTTT | CASSQDRGRDTQYF
NA | TRBJ1-4 | TRBV5-1 | 15 | NA | TGCGCCAGCAGCTTGGCTCAGGGGAGGGGTGAAAAACTGTTTTTT | CASSLAQGRGEKLFF
NA | TRBJ2-1 | TRBV6-8 | 15 | NA | TGTGCCAGCAGTCCGAGCTTGGGCCCCTACAATGAGCAGTTCTTC | CASSPSLGPYNEQFF
NA | TRBJ2-5 | TRBV28 | 13 | NA | TGTGCCAGCAGTTTACAGGGCCAAGAGACCCAGTACTTC | CASSLQGQETQYF
NA | TRBJ2-7 | TRBV9 | 12 | once | TGTGCCAGCAGCGCCGATTCTCATCCGGAGTACTTC | CASSADSHPEYF
TRBD2 | TRBJ2-1 | TRBV6-8 | 17 | NA | TGTGCCAGCAGTTACATACTAGCGGGAGTTTCCTACAATGAGCAGTTCTTC | CASSYILAGVSYNEQFF
TRBD1 | TRBJ1-5 | TRBV23-1 | 17 | NA | TGCGCCAGCAGCCAAGCACAGGGGGCGTTGAGCAATCAGCCCCAGCATTTT | CASSQAQGALSNQPQHF
NA | TRBJ1-4 | TRBV19 | 16 | NA | TGTGCCAGTACCCCCCTCCTGGGCCACGGAAATGAAAAACTGTTTTTT | CASTPLLGHGNEKLFF
NA | TRBJ1-1 | TRBV15 | 14 | NA | TGTGCCACCAGCAGAGAACCGATGAACACTGAAGCTTTCTTT | CATSREPMNTEAFF
NA | TRBJ2-1 | TRBV18 | 16 | NA | TGTGCCAGCTCACCCCTGGGAAGCCACTCCTACAATGAGCAGTTCTTC | CASSPLGSHSYNEQFF
TRBD2 | TRBJ2-2 | TRBV19 | 17 | NA | TGTGCCAGTAGTCGGCGGGGACTAGCGGCAAACACCGGGGAGCTGTTTTTT | CASSRRGLAANTGELFF
NA | TRBJ2-1 | TRBV5-1 | 14 | NA | TGCGCCAGCAGCTTGGGCAGGGAGGGGGCTGGACAGTTCTTC | CASSLGREGAGQFF